These 21 T cell receptor beta chains share one sample of origin, sequenced in a study of T cell responses to AZD1222 COVID-19 vaccine. TCRdb keeps only in-frame clones here, not all; method: immunoSEQ multiplex PCR. The sample yields 160,000 or so clones, 85% to 90% seen once. The source was peripheral blood, collected on day 0 of AZD1222 vaccination. The receptors derive from an adult in good health.

This clone showed up just once. This chain connects TRBV12-2 to TRBJ2-3. TRBV12-2 is classified as a pseudogene. This CDR3 has 14 amino acids. CDR3 protein: CASRLVGSTDTQYF. The DNA of the CDR3 is TGTGCAAGTCGCTTAGTAGGTAGCACAGATACGCAGTATTTT.

CDR3 sequence reads: CASSLKSGGATGELFF. The CDR3 DNA follows: TGTGCCAGCAGCCTAAAGAGCGGGGGGGCGACCGGGGAGCTGTTTTTT. V is TRBV7-8 and J is TRBJ2-2; 10 bases are shared with TRBD2. The junction had 8 bases not matched to a gene; V was cut back by 5 bases and J by 5 bases. The germline V gene has CDR1 SGHVS and CDR2 FQNEAQ. CDR3 length equals 16 residues.

J is TRBJ2-1 and V is TRBV18; D might be TRBD2 (6 bases). In germline, CDR1 is KGHSH, CDR2 LQKENI. V was trimmed by 2 bases and J by 9 bases, leaving 20 bases between them. CDR3 length equals 16 residues. The CDR3 region has the DNA TGTGCCAGCTCACCAACGTGGGGGGACCCAGCCGGTGAGCAGTTCTTC. The encoded protein is CASSPTWGDPAGEQFF.

This clone was found a few times. J is TRBJ1-6 and V is TRBV7-2; 9 bases are shared with TRBD1. Trimming removed 6 bases from V and 10 bases from J; junction bases left unmatched: 22. The CDR3 length is 19 residues. The germline gives CDR1 SGHTA, CDR2 FQGNSA. CDR3 coding DNA: TGTGCCAGCAGTTTCACTACGGGACAGGGACCTCTCTCCACATCACCCCTCCACTTT. This gives the protein CASSFTTGQGPLSTSPLHF.

The DNA for the CDR3 is TGTGCCAGCAAGGACCGGCCGGGTTCCTACGAGCAGTACGTC. Encoded protein: CASKDRPGSYEQYV. V is TRBV2 and J is TRBJ2-7; D is unresolved. Trimming shortened V by 7 bases and J by 1 base, and 14 bases separated the two germline ends. The CDR3 sequence is 14 residues long. CDR1 SNHLY and CDR2 FYNNEI come from the germline V gene.

V and J are TRBV4-2 and TRBJ2-6, with D possibly being TRBD1 (6 bases). Germline CDR1 and CDR2: LGHNA and YNFKEQ. The ends were cut back, 1 base at V and 0 bases at J, with 13 bases in the middle. This CDR3 is built from 18 residues. The CDR3 sequence is CASSQVLPGASGANVLTF. The CDR3 DNA is TGTGCCAGCAGCCAAGTCCTGCCAGGGGCCTCTGGGGCCAACGTCCTGACTTTC.

This rearrangement joins TRBV7-6 to TRBJ2-5; D may be TRBD1 (7 bases). This CDR3 contains 15 residues. V was shortened by 2 bases and J by 4 bases, with 14 bases between the two germline ends. Germline assignment: CDR1 SGHVS and CDR2 FNYEAQ. CDR3 amino acids: CASSLTRQGGETQYF. CDR3 DNA sequence: TGTGCCAGCAGCTTAACGCGACAGGGAGGAGAGACCCAGTACTTC.

The CDR3 is CASSVRTAEAFF. As DNA, the CDR3 is TGTGCCAGCAGTGTTAGGACGGCCGAAGCTTTCTTT. This sequence joins TRBV28 and TRBJ1-1; unclear D gene. Germline-derived CDR1 and CDR2 are MDHEN and SYDVKM. The V end was cut by 5 bases, the J end by 8 bases, with 12 bases between. CDR3 length: 12 amino acids.

V and J are TRBV11-1 and TRBJ2-3; D is unresolved. The CDR3 contains 12 residues. The V gene's germline CDR1 is SGHAT and CDR2 FQDESV (reference sequence). The V end lost 6 bases, the J end lost 6 bases, and 10 bases lay between the germline ends. The CDR3 nucleotides are TGTGCCAGCAGTAAGATGCTGGATACGCAGTATTTT. Translating it yields CASSKMLDTQYF.

This chain joins TRBV14 and TRBJ2-6; a weak D match, TRBD2 (5 bases). CDR3 length equals 18 residues. The V end was cut by 3 bases, the J end by 0 bases, with 15 bases between. Germline loops: CDR1 SGHDN, CDR2 FVKESK. CDR3 coding DNA: TGTGCCAGCAGCCAGGAAAGCGGAAAAAGCTCTGGGGCCAACGTCCTGACTTTC. Its protein is CASSQESGKSSGANVLTF.

The V and J genes are TRBV28 and TRBJ2-5, with a tentative D call TRBD2 (5 bases). The CDR3 runs to 14 residues. Trimming pared 5 bases from V and 4 bases from J, leaving 14 bases between. Germline assignment: CDR1 MDHEN and CDR2 SYDVKM. The CDR3 protein is CASSLDWAGETQYF. The CDR3 region has the DNA TGTGCCAGCAGTCTCGACTGGGCGGGAGAGACCCAGTACTTC.

With respect to this clone: Distinct nucleotide sequences in the sample also encode this CDR3. The V and J genes are TRBV10-1 and TRBJ2-1; no reliable D call. This CDR3 contains 13 residues. Looked up from germline, CDR1 is WNHNN and CDR2 is SYGVQD (reference sequence). V lost 2 bases to trimming and J lost 3 bases, with 5 bases between them. In DNA, the CDR3 is TGCGCCAGCAGTGAGGGGAACTACAATGAGCAGTTCTTC. Protein product: CASSEGNYNEQFF.

The CDR3 protein is CATSRDRGGSINEQYF. CDR3 coding DNA: TGTGCCACCAGCAGAGATAGGGGCGGGAGTATCAACGAGCAGTACTTC. The chain recombines TRBV15 with TRBJ2-7; 7 bases line up with TRBD2. Germline V lookup: CDR1 LNHNV, CDR2 YYDKDF (reference sequence). This CDR3 spans 16 amino acids. The ends lost 0 bases at V and 5 bases at J; junction bases unmatched: 10.

V is TRBV10-1 and J is TRBJ1-2; TRBD1 agrees at 7 bases. The CDR3 spans 13 residues. V trimming: 2 bases; J trimming: 5 bases; junction bases outside the gene matches: 2. Germline loops: CDR1 WNHNN, CDR2 SYGVQD (reference sequence). The CDR3 DNA sequence: TGCGCCAGCAGTGAGAGACAGGGTTATGGCTACACCTTC. Translating it yields CASSERQGYGYTF.

This clone occurred a few times. The rearrangement joins TRBV10-3 to TRBJ2-5; 9 bases fit TRBD1. The germline V gene has CDR1 ENHRY and CDR2 SYGVKD. The CDR3 is made up of 15 amino acids. Trimming removed 3 bases from V and 3 bases from J; junction bases left unmatched: 5. The CDR3 reads CAISDRDREEETQYF. The DNA for the CDR3 is TGTGCCATCAGTGATAGGGACAGGGAGGAAGAGACCCAGTACTTC.

This chain connects TRBV7-9 to TRBJ1-5; 7 bases line up with TRBD1. The V gene's germline CDR1 is SEHNR and CDR2 FQNEAQ (reference sequence). Trimming took 1 base from V and 6 from J; bases not matched to a gene: 12. This CDR3 contains 17 residues. This CDR3 reads CASSLGAQGGAGQPQHF. DNA of the CDR3: TGTGCCAGCAGCTTAGGGGCCCAGGGGGGGGCTGGTCAGCCCCAGCATTTT.

The chain employs TRBV28 and TRBJ2-4; D call uncertain. CDR1 is MDHEN and CDR2 is SYDVKM in the germline V gene. The CDR3 is made up of 14 amino acids. Trimming took off 3 bases at V and 5 bases at J, with 11 bases between the two ends. The CDR3 DNA follows: TGTGCCAGCAGTTTCGGGCCACTACAAAACATTCAGTACTTC. Translation: CASSFGPLQNIQYF.

The chain is built from TRBV5-3 and TRBJ2-1; 10 bases are shared with TRBD2. TRBV5-3 is designated an ORF whose function remains uncertain. The CDR3 is made up of 17 amino acids. J was trimmed by 5 bases and V by 2 bases; bases with no gene match: 10. The CDR3 DNA reads TGTGCCAGAAGCTTTTTCCTAGCGGGGGAACTGGACAATGAGCAGTTCTTC. It encodes CARSFFLAGELDNEQFF.

The chain uses TRBV7-3 and TRBJ2-2; D uncertain. CDR3 length: 13 amino acids. Trimming took 5 bases from V and 5 from J, leaving 9 bases between them. CDR1 is SGHTA and CDR2 is FQGTGA in the germline V gene. The CDR3 loop reads CASSLTRTGELFF. For the CDR3, the DNA is TGTGCCAGCAGCCTTACCAGAACCGGGGAGCTGTTTTTT.

This clone was detected a few times. The chain employs TRBV11-1 and TRBJ2-7, with unresolved D. The V end was cut by 3 bases, the J end by 0 bases, with 6 bases between. CDR1 is SGHAT, CDR2 FQDESV, per germline (reference sequence). The CDR3 totals 13 residues. The CDR3 coding sequence is TGTGCCAGCAGCTTTCTAGTCTCCTACGAGCAGTACTTC. This sequence encodes CASSFLVSYEQYF.

This clone was seen just once. This chain uses TRBV6-5 with TRBJ2-5; the D gene could be TRBD1 or TRBD2 (5 bases each). Germline CDR1 and CDR2: MNHEY and SVGAGI. V was trimmed by 0 bases and J by 5 bases, leaving 16 bases between them. The CDR3 length is 16 residues. Here the CDR3 DNA reads TGTGCCAGCAGTTACTCAACGGGAAGGGGTTCGGAGACCCAGTACTTC. This encodes CASSYSTGRGSETQYF.